The rows below give T cell receptor beta chains drawn from one sample of a study of blood T cell repertoires in COVID-19. Measured with immunoSEQ multiplex PCR; TCRdb has only the in-frame clones, and not every one. The sample records some 180,000 clones, over 80% being singletons. The sequenced sample was peripheral blood. These receptors originate from a woman between 35 and 50 years old with COVID-19, enrolled during active disease. CDR3s include the opening cysteine and the closing phenylalanine or tryptophan. A D gene is named only where the DNA matches it firmly. Clone size is stated in some rows and not others, as once, few, many or a class when expanded.

cdr3_aa	cdr3_nt	cdr3_length	v_call	j_call	clone_size	d_call
CASSLPTSGDSYNEQFF	TGTGCCAGCAGCCTACCGACTAGCGGGGACTCCTACAATGAGCAGTTCTTC	17	TRBV9	TRBJ2-1	.	TRBD2
CASSFRGGTEAFF	TGTGCCAGCAGTTTCAGGGGCGGCACTGAAGCTTTCTTT	13	TRBV6-6	TRBJ1-1	.	.
CASSYRTGKGYTF	TGTGCCAGCAGTTACCGGACAGGGAAGGGCTACACCTTC	13	TRBV6-5	TRBJ1-2	.	TRBD1
CASSLNQATVNQPQHF	TGTGCCAGCAGTTTAAATCAGGCTACCGTCAATCAGCCCCAGCATTTT	16	TRBV27	TRBJ1-5	.	.
CASKNYAMTEAFF	TGTGCCAGTAAAAATTACGCTATGACTGAAGCTTTCTTT	13	TRBV12-3/TRBV12-4	TRBJ1-1	.	.
CASQAGGFPHEQFF	TGTGCCAGCCAAGCGGGGGGTTTCCCCCATGAGCAGTTCTTC	14	TRBV19	TRBJ2-1	.	TRBD2
CSVEDASGPYNEQFF	TGCAGCGTTGAAGATGCGAGCGGGCCCTACAATGAGCAGTTCTTC	15	TRBV29-1	TRBJ2-1	.	.
CASRGTGGYEQYF	TGTGCCAGCAGGGGGACAGGAGGGTACGAGCAGTACTTC	13	TRBV2	TRBJ2-7	.	TRBD1
CASSVQGNTEAFF	TGTGCCAGCAGCGTGCAGGGCAACACTGAAGCTTTCTTT	13	TRBV9	TRBJ1-1	.	.
CASSATGGGDNEQFF	TGTGCCAGCAGCGCGACAGGGGGAGGGGACAATGAGCAGTTCTTC	15	TRBV4-2	TRBJ2-1	few	TRBD1
CASSVEQSSYEQYF	TGTGCCAGCAGCGTAGAACAATCCTCCTACGAGCAGTACTTC	14	TRBV9	TRBJ2-7	.	.
CASSPSTGKSTEAFF	TGTGCCAGCAGCCCTTCGACAGGGAAGTCCACTGAAGCTTTCTTT	15	TRBV11-3	TRBJ1-1	.	TRBD1
CASSLPTGDEQFF	TGTGCCAGCAGCTTGCCGACAGGGGATGAGCAGTTCTTC	13	TRBV5-4	TRBJ2-1	.	TRBD1
CSARDTGEQYF	TGCAGTGCTAGGGACACTGGCGAGCAGTACTTC	11	TRBV20-1	TRBJ2-7	.	.
CASRLLDYGYTF	TGTGCCAGCAGACTTCTTGACTATGGCTACACCTTC	12	TRBV7-9	TRBJ1-2	.	.
CASTPGRAVNTGELFF	TGTGCCAGCACACCAGGCAGAGCCGTGAACACCGGGGAGCTGTTTTTT	16	TRBV7-2	TRBJ2-2	.	.
CSFTQTRGALNEKLFF	TGCAGCTTCACTCAGACCCGCGGGGCGCTTAATGAAAAACTGTTTTTT	16	TRBV29-1	TRBJ1-4	.	.
CASSSGGRVTGELFF	TGTGCCAGCAGCTCGGGGGGGAGGGTCACCGGGGAGCTGTTTTTT	15	TRBV28	TRBJ2-2	.	TRBD2
CASSTGLDTGYGRSPLHF	TGTGCCAGCAGCACCGGACTGGATACAGGGTACGGAAGGTCACCCCTCCACTTT	18	TRBV9	TRBJ1-6	.	.
CASSLENRDQGDGFF	TGTGCCAGCAGCTTAGAGAATCGGGACCAGGGGGACGGTTTCTTT	15	TRBV7-9	TRBJ1-1	once	TRBD1
CASSGGKTGANYGYTF	TGTGCCAGCAGCGGGGGGAAGACGGGAGCTAACTATGGCTACACCTTC	16	TRBV9	TRBJ1-2	.	.
CASSRIRSGKVNTGELFF	TGTGCCAGCAGCCGAATTAGATCAGGGAAGGTTAACACCGGGGAGCTGTTTTTT	18	TRBV3-1/TRBV3-2	TRBJ2-2	.	.
CASSLLQGDAEQYF	TGTGCCAGCAGCTTACTCCAGGGTGACGCCGAGCAGTACTTC	14	TRBV7-9	TRBJ2-7	.	.
CASSQGGIYEQYF	TGTGCCAGCAGCCAAGGAGGGATCTACGAGCAGTACTTC	13	TRBV3-1/TRBV3-2	TRBJ2-7	few	.
CASSISPWGDYGYTF	TGTGCCAGTAGTATAAGCCCCTGGGGGGACTATGGCTACACCTTC	15	TRBV19	TRBJ1-2	many	.
CASGRQNMNTEAFF	TGTGCTAGTGGGAGACAGAATATGAACACTGAAGCTTTCTTT	14	TRBV12-5	TRBJ1-1	.	.
CASSGRQGLNTEAFF	TGTGCCAGCAGCGGGAGACAGGGCTTGAACACTGAAGCTTTCTTT	15	TRBV5-4	TRBJ1-1	.	TRBD1